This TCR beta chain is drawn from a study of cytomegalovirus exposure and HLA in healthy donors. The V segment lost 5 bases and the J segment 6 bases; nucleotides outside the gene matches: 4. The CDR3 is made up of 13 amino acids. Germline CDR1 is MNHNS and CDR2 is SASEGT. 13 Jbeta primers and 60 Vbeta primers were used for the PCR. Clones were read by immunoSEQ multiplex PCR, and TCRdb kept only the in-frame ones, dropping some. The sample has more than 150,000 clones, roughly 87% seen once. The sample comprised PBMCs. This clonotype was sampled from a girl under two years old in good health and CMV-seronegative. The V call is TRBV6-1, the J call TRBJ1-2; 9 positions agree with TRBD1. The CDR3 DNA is TGTGCCAGCAGTCGACAGGGGGGTGATGGCTACACCTTC. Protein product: CASSRQGGDGYTF.